A selection of T cell receptor beta chains follows, all from one sample in a study of blood T cell repertoires in COVID-19. Profiled with immunoSEQ multiplex PCR; TCRdb holds only in-frame clones, not every one. The table lists 100,000 to 120,000 clones, 70% to 90% of them singletons. Sequencing was done on a sample of peripheral blood. Every receptor here comes from a human donor in a cohort sampled during active COVID-19. Both conserved end residues are part of each CDR3. Each record gives: D gene, V gene, clone size, J gene, CDR3 protein, CDR3 DNA. D genes are given only for firm matches. The size field is filled for only some rows; it gives once, few, many or a size class.

D gene: -; V gene: TRBV4-1; clone size: -; J gene: TRBJ2-1; CDR3 protein: CASSQEGQGFLSFVEQFF; CDR3 DNA: TGCGCCAGCAGCCAAGAGGGGCAGGGCTTCCTCTCCTTCGTTGAGCAGTTCTTC
D gene: TRBD2; V gene: TRBV3-1/TRBV3-2; clone size: -; J gene: TRBJ2-7; CDR3 protein: CASSQGTSGRALLSIRYF; CDR3 DNA: TGTGCCAGCAGCCAAGGGACTAGCGGGAGGGCCTTACTCTCTATTAGGTACTTC
D gene: -; V gene: TRBV1; clone size: -; J gene: TRBJ1-3; CDR3 protein: CTSSQEATDSGNTIYF; CDR3 DNA: TGCACCAGCAGCCAAGAAGCAACAGACTCTGGAAACACCATATATTTT
D gene: TRBD1; V gene: TRBV7-3; clone size: -; J gene: TRBJ2-1; CDR3 protein: CASSSGTGVYNEQFF; CDR3 DNA: TGTGCCAGCAGCTCCGGGACAGGGGTTTACAATGAGCAGTTCTTC
D gene: -; V gene: TRBV5-1; clone size: -; J gene: TRBJ2-1; CDR3 protein: CASRGDSEYNEQFF; CDR3 DNA: TGCGCCAGCAGAGGGGATTCGGAGTACAATGAGCAGTTCTTC
D gene: TRBD1; V gene: TRBV4-1; clone size: -; J gene: TRBJ1-4; CDR3 protein: CASSVQGANEKLFF; CDR3 DNA: TGCGCCAGCAGCGTACAGGGGGCTAATGAAAAACTGTTTTTT
D gene: -; V gene: TRBV30; clone size: -; J gene: TRBJ2-2; CDR3 protein: CAWSVIPGAGELFF; CDR3 DNA: TGTGCCTGGAGTGTCATACCAGGGGCCGGGGAGCTGTTTTTT
D gene: TRBD2; V gene: TRBV4-3; clone size: -; J gene: TRBJ2-3; CDR3 protein: CASSLRLAGGNTDTQYF; CDR3 DNA: TGCGCCAGCAGCCTACGACTAGCGGGAGGAAACACAGATACGCAGTATTTT
D gene: -; V gene: TRBV11-3; clone size: -; J gene: TRBJ2-3; CDR3 protein: CASSLSRWGEEDTQYF; CDR3 DNA: TGTGCCAGCAGCTTATCACGGTGGGGGGAGGAAGATACGCAGTATTTT
D gene: TRBD1; V gene: TRBV5-1; clone size: -; J gene: TRBJ2-1; CDR3 protein: CASSWGTGGSLSSYNEQFF; CDR3 DNA: TGCGCCAGCAGCTGGGGGACAGGGGGGAGTCTCAGCTCCTACAATGAGCAGTTCTTC
D gene: -; V gene: TRBV30; clone size: -; J gene: TRBJ1-4; CDR3 protein: CAWSVGRTTNEKLFF; CDR3 DNA: TGTGCCTGGAGTGTAGGGAGAACAACTAATGAAAAACTGTTTTTT
D gene: -; V gene: TRBV6-6; clone size: -; J gene: TRBJ1-1; CDR3 protein: CASRTANTEAFF; CDR3 DNA: TGTGCCAGCAGGACAGCGAACACTGAAGCTTTCTTT
D gene: TRBD1; V gene: TRBV6-5; clone size: once; J gene: TRBJ1-1; CDR3 protein: CAILPSPGGGTEAFF; CDR3 DNA: TGTGCCATTCTCCCCTCCCCAGGGGGAGGCACTGAAGCTTTCTTT
D gene: -; V gene: TRBV5-1; clone size: -; J gene: TRBJ1-6; CDR3 protein: CASSLEVPGNSPLHF; CDR3 DNA: TGCGCCAGCAGCTTGGAGGTCCCGGGTAATTCACCCCTCCACTTT
D gene: TRBD2; V gene: TRBV11-2; clone size: -; J gene: TRBJ2-1; CDR3 protein: CASSLAGTAGAQFF; CDR3 DNA: TGTGCCAGCAGCTTAGCAGGAACAGCGGGAGCTCAGTTCTTC
D gene: -; V gene: TRBV28; clone size: once; J gene: TRBJ2-3; CDR3 protein: CASRLGGGSTDTQYF; CDR3 DNA: TGTGCCAGCAGGTTAGGGGGGGGCAGCACAGATACGCAGTATTTT
D gene: TRBD2; V gene: TRBV7-2; clone size: -; J gene: TRBJ2-2; CDR3 protein: CASSHSPGLGTGELFF; CDR3 DNA: TGTGCCAGCAGCCATAGTCCGGGACTAGGCACCGGGGAGCTGTTTTTT
D gene: TRBD2; V gene: TRBV7-9; clone size: -; J gene: TRBJ2-1; CDR3 protein: CASSPVQRGSSYNEQFF; CDR3 DNA: TGTGCCAGCAGCCCGGTCCAGCGGGGGAGCTCCTACAATGAGCAGTTCTTC
D gene: -; V gene: TRBV19; clone size: -; J gene: TRBJ1-1; CDR3 protein: CASARRGNTEAFF; CDR3 DNA: TGTGCCAGCGCGCGGCGAGGGAACACTGAAGCTTTCTTT
D gene: -; V gene: TRBV6-1; clone size: -; J gene: TRBJ1-1; CDR3 protein: CASSAKQGGTEAFF; CDR3 DNA: TGTGCCAGCAGTGCAAAACAGGGTGGGACTGAAGCTTTCTTT
D gene: -; V gene: TRBV28; clone size: -; J gene: TRBJ1-2; CDR3 protein: CASASQGNYGYTF; CDR3 DNA: TGTGCCAGCGCCTCCCAGGGAAACTATGGCTACACCTTC
D gene: TRBD1; V gene: TRBV10-3; clone size: -; J gene: TRBJ1-6; CDR3 protein: CAISQHGTGGDNSPLHF; CDR3 DNA: TGTGCCATCAGTCAGCATGGGACAGGTGGGGATAATTCACCCCTCCACTTT
D gene: -; V gene: TRBV7-9; clone size: once; J gene: TRBJ1-1; CDR3 protein: CASSSQPNTEAFF; CDR3 DNA: TGTGCCAGCAGCTCACAGCCGAACACTGAAGCTTTCTTT
D gene: -; V gene: TRBV19; clone size: -; J gene: TRBJ1-2; CDR3 protein: CASSIEPANYGYTF; CDR3 DNA: TGTGCCAGTAGTATAGAACCGGCTAACTATGGCTACACCTTC
D gene: TRBD1; V gene: TRBV2; clone size: few; J gene: TRBJ2-2; CDR3 protein: CASSGQGATVGELFF; CDR3 DNA: TGTGCCAGCAGTGGACAGGGGGCGACTGTCGGGGAGCTGTTTTTT
D gene: -; V gene: TRBV2; clone size: -; J gene: TRBJ1-4; CDR3 protein: CASSDLRGSTNEKLFF; CDR3 DNA: TGTGCCAGCAGTGATCTTAGGGGATCAACTAATGAAAAACTGTTTTTT
D gene: TRBD1; V gene: TRBV7-8; clone size: -; J gene: TRBJ1-1; CDR3 protein: CASSSAPGTANTEAFF; CDR3 DNA: TGTGCCAGCAGCTCAGCCCCCGGGACAGCCAACACTGAAGCTTTCTTT
D gene: TRBD2; V gene: TRBV5-1; clone size: once; J gene: TRBJ2-3; CDR3 protein: CASSYGTSGRDTQYF; CDR3 DNA: TGCGCCAGCAGCTACGGGACTAGCGGGAGGGATACGCAGTATTTT
D gene: TRBD1; V gene: TRBV7-9; clone size: -; J gene: TRBJ1-5; CDR3 protein: CASSLDRVGQPQHF; CDR3 DNA: TGTGCCAGCAGTTTGGACAGGGTGGGTCAGCCCCAGCATTTT
D gene: TRBD1; V gene: TRBV27; clone size: -; J gene: TRBJ2-2; CDR3 protein: CASSLPRTGGFGTGELFF; CDR3 DNA: TGTGCCAGCAGTTTACCGAGGACAGGGGGCTTTGGCACCGGGGAGCTGTTTTTT